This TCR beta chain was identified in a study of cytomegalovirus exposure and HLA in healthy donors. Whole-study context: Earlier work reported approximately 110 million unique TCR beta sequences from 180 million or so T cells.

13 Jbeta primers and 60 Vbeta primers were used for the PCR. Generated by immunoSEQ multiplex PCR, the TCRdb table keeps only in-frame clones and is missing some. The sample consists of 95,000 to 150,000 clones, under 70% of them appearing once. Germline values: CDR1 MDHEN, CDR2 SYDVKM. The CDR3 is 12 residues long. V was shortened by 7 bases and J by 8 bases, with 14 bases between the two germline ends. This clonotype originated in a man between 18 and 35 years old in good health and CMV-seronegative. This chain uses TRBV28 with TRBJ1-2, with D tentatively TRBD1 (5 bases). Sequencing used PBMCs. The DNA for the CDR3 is TGTGCCAGCAATCCAGGGAAAAGCGGCTACACCTTC. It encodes CASNPGKSGYTF.